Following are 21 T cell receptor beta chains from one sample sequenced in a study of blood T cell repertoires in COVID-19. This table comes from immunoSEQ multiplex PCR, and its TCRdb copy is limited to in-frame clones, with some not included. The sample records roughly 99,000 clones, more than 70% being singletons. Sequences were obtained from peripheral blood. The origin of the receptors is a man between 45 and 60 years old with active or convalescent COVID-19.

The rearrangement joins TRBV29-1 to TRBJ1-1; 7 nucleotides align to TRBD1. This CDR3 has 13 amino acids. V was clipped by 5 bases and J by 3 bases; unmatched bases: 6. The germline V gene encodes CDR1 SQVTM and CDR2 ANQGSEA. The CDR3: CSVFGTGDTEAFF. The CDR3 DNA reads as TGCAGCGTTTTCGGAACAGGGGACACTGAAGCTTTCTTT.

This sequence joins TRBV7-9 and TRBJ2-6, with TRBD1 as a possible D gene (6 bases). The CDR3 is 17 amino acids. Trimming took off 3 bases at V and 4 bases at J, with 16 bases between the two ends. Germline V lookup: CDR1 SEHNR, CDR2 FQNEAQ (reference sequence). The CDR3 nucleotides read TGTGCCAGCAGCTTTGTACAGGGCCCTCCCGGGGCCAACGTCCTGACTTTC. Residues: CASSFVQGPPGANVLTF.

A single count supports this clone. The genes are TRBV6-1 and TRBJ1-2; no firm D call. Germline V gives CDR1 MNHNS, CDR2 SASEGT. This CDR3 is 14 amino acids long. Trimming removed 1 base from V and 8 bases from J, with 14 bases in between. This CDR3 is CASSEVAGELGYTF. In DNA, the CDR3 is TGTGCCAGCAGTGAAGTAGCTGGGGAGTTGGGCTACACCTTC.

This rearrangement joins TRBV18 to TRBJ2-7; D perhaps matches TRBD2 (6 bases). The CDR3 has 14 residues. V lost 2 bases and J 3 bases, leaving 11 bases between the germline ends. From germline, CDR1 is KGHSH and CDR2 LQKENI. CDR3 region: CASSPMEGRYEQYF. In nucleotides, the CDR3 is TGTGCCAGCTCACCAATGGAGGGGCGCTACGAGCAGTACTTC.

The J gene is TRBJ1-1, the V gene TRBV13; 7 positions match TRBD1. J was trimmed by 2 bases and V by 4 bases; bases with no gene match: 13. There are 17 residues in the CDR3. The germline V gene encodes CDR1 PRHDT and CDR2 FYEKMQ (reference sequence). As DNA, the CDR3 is TGTGCCAGCAGCTCCGCCGCATTCGACAGGGTTAACACTGAAGCTTTCTTT. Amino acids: CASSSAAFDRVNTEAFF.

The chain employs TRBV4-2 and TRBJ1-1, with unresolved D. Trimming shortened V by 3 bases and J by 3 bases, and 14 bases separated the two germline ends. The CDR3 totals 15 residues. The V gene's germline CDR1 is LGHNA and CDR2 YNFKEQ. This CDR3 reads CASSQRVGRDTEAFF. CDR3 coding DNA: TGTGCCAGCAGCCAGAGGGTAGGGCGGGACACTGAAGCTTTCTTT.

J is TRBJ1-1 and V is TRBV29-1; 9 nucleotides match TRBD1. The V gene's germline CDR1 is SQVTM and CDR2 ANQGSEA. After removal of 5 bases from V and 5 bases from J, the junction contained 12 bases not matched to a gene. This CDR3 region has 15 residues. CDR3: CSVPQGAPGRTEAFF. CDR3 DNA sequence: TGCAGCGTTCCACAGGGGGCGCCGGGGAGGACTGAAGCTTTCTTT.

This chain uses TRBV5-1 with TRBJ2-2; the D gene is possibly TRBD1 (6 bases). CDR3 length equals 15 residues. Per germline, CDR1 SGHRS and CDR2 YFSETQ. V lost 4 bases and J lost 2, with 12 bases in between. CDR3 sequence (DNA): TGCGCCAGCAGCACAGGGACCGCCAACACCGGGGAGCTGTTTTTT. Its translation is CASSTGTANTGELFF.

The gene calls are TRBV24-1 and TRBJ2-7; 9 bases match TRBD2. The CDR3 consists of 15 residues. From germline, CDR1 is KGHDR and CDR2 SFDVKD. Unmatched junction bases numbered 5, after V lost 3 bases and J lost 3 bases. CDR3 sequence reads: CATSDSLAGHYEQYF. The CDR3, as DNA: TGTGCCACCAGTGATAGTCTAGCGGGACACTACGAGCAGTACTTC.

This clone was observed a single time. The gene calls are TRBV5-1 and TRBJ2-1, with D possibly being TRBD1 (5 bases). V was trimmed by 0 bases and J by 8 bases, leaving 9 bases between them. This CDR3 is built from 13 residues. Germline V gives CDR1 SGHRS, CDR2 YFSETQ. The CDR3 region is CASSLAGRHEQFF. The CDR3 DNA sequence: TGCGCCAGCAGCTTGGCAGGGCGTCATGAGCAGTTCTTC.

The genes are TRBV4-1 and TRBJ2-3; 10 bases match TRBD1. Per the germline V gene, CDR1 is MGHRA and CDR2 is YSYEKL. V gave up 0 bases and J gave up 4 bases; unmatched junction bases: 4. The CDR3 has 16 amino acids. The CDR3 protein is CASSQDPGTGADTQYF. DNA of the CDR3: TGCGCCAGCAGCCAAGATCCGGGGACAGGGGCAGATACGCAGTATTTT.

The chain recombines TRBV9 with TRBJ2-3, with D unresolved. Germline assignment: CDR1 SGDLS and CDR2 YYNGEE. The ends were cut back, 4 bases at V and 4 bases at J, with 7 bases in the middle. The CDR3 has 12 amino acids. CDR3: CASSPAADTQYF. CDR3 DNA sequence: TGTGCCAGCAGCCCGGCGGCAGATACGCAGTATTTT.

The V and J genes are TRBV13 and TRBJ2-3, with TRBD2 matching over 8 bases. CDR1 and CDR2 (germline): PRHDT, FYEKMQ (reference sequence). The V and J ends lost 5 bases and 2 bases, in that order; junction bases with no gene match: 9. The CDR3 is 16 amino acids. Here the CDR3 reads CASSRRAGGITDTQYF. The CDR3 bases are TGTGCCAGCAGCCGGCGCGCGGGAGGTATCACAGATACGCAGTATTTT.

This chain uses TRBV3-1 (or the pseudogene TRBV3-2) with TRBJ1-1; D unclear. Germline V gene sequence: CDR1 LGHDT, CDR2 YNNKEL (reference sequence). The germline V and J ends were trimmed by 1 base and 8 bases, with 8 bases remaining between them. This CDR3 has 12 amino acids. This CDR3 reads CASSQARQEAFF. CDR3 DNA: TGTGCCAGCAGCCAAGCGAGGCAGGAAGCTTTCTTT.

Here the CDR3 reads CASSTSGTGLAVSGEETQYF. DNA for the CDR3: TGTGCCAGTAGTACCTCAGGAACGGGACTAGCGGTTTCAGGAGAAGAGACCCAGTACTTC. V is TRBV19 and J is TRBJ2-5; 11 bases map to TRBD2. CDR3 size: 20 residues. The V and J ends lost 4 bases and 3 bases, in that order; junction bases with no gene match: 19. Per the germline V gene, CDR1 is LNHDA and CDR2 is SQIVND (reference sequence).

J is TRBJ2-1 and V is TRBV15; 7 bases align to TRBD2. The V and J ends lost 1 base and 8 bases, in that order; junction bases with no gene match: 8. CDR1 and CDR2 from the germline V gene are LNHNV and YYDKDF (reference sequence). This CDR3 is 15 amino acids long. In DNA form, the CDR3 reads TGTGCCACCAGCAGAGGAGTAGGGAGGGCGGATGAGCAGTTCTTC. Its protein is CATSRGVGRADEQFF.

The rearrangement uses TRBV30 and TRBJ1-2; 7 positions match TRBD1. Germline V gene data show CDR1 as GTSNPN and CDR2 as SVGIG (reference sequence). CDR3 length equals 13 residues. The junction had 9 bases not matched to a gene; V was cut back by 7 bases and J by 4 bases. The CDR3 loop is CASRRDRPYGYTF. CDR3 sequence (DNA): TGTGCCTCTCGCCGGGACAGACCCTATGGCTACACCTTC.

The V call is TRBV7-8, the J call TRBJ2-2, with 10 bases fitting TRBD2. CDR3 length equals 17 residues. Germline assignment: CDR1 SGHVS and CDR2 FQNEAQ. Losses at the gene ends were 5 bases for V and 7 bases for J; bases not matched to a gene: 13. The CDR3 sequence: CASSPMGLAGVYGELFF. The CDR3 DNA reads TGTGCCAGCAGCCCCATGGGGCTAGCGGGAGTGTACGGGGAGCTGTTTTTT.

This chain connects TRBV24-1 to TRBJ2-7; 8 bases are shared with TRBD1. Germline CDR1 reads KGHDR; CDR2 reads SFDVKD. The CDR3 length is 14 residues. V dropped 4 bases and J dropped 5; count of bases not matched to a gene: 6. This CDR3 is CATSDSTGVDEQYF. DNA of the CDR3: TGTGCCACCAGTGACTCGACAGGGGTCGACGAGCAGTACTTC.

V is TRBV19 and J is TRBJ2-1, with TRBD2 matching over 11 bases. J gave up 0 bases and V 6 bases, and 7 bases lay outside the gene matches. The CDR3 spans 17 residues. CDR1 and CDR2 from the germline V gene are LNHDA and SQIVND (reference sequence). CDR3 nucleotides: TGTGCCAGTAGAATACCGACTAGCGGGACCTCCTACAATGAGCAGTTCTTC. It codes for CASRIPTSGTSYNEQFF.

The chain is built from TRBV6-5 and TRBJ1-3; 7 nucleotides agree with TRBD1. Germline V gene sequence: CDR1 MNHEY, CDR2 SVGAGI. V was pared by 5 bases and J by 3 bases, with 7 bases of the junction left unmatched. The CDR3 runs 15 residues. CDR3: CASSRGGAGGNTIYF. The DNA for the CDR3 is TGTGCCAGCAGTCGAGGGGGCGCGGGTGGAAACACCATATATTTT.